This T cell receptor beta chain was documented in a study of blood T cell repertoires in COVID-19. Study background: Sites across the United States, Italy and Spain contributed samples from acute and convalescent COVID-19. T cells, B-cell-depleted T cells, or PBMCs supplied cDNA or gDNA.

The CDR3 totals 13 residues. Study processing details: Nucleated cell number was recorded as an estimate derived from reference gene primer amplification. TCRdb keeps only in-frame clones here, not all; method: immunoSEQ multiplex PCR. The D gene and trimming were derived from the DNA, and the V and J assignments and clone size from that table. The sample lists 140,000 to 150,000 clones; approximately 81% were seen once. Sequenced input: peripheral blood. The TCR originated in a human donor with acute or convalescent COVID-19. The donor label of this sample is uncertain. V and J are TRBV12-2 and TRBJ2-5; TRBD2 reflects the table's D call only, with no check against the DNA. TRBV12-2 is a recognized pseudogene. The CDR3 reads CASRWRRRETQYF. CDR3 DNA: TGTGCAAGTCGCTGGAGGCGTCGGGAGACCCAGTACTTC.